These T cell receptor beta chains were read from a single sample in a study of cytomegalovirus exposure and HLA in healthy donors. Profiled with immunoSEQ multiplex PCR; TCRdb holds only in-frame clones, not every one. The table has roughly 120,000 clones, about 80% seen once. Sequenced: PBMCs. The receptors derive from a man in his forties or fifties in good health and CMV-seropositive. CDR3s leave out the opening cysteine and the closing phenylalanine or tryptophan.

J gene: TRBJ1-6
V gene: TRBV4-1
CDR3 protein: ASSQDFLARSYNSPLH

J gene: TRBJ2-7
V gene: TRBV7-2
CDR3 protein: ASSLASGGLSYEQY

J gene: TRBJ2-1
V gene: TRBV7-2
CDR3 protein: ASSLAPQPAEQF

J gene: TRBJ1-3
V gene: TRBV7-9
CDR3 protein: ASSLRRGTGISGNTIY

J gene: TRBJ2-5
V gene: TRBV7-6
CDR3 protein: ASSPAASQETQY

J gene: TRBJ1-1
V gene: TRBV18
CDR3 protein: ASSPLPGPTEAF

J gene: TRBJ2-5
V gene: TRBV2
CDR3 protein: ASMRRSGQETQY

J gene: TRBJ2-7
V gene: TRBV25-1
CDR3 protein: ASSGGGRRPYEQY

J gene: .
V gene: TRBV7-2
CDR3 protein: ASSPTSGRAEQY

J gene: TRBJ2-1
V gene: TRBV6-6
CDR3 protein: ASSQTGQGPNEQF

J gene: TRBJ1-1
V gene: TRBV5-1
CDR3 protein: ASSLTGTGPNTEAF

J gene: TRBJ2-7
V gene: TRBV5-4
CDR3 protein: ASSWVGWGPYEQY

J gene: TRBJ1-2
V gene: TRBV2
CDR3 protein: ASSITVNYGYT

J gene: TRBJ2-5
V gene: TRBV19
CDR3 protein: ASSNQGADPGTQY

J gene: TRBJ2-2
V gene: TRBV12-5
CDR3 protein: ASGLVQGGTGELF

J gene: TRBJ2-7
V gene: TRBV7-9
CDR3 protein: ASSPPGLTYEQY

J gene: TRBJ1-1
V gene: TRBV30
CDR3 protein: AWSAPRGLAEAF

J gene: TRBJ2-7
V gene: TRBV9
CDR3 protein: ASSAGTGLGYEQY

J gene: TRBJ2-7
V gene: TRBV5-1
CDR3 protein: ASSQSSGDSYEQY

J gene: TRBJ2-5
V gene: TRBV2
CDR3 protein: ASSKGWETQY

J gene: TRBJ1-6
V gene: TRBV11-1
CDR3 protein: ASSPGHSHSPLH

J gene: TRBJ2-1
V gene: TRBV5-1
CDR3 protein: ASKGSGGSSYNEQF

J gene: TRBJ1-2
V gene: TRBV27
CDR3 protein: ASSPGTGSYGYT

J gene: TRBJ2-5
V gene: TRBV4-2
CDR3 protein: ASSQDRLGGTQY

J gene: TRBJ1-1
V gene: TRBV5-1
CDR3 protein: ASSLGSQGYMNTEAF

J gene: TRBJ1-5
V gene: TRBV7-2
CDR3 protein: ASSLVAPSNQPQH